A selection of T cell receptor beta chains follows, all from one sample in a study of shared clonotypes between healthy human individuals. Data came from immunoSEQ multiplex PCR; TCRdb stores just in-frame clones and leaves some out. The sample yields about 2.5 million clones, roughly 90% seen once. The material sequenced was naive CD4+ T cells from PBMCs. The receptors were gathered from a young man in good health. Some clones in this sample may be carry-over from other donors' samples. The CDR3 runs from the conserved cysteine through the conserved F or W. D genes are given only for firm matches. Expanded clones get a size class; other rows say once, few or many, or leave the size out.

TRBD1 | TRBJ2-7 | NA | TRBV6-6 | CASSLSGQGSYEQYF | TGTGCCAGCAGTCTCTCGGGACAGGGATCCTACGAGCAGTACTTC
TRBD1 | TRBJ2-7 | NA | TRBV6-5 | CASSDPTGTYEQYF | TGTGCCAGCAGCGACCCGACAGGGACCTACGAGCAGTACTTC
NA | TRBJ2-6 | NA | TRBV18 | CASSPAGGANVLTF | TGTGCCAGCTCACCGGCGGGAGGGGCCAACGTCCTGACTTTC
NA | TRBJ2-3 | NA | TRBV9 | CASSVNVADTQYF | TGTGCCAGCAGCGTAAATGTCGCAGATACGCAGTATTTT
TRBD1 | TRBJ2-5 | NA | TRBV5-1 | CASSSQGAEETQYF | TGCGCCAGCAGCTCCCAGGGGGCTGAGGAGACCCAGTACTTC
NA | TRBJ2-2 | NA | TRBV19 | CASRGDTNTGELFF | TGTGCCAGTAGAGGTGACACCAACACCGGGGAGCTGTTTTTT
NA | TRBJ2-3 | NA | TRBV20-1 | CSAPMGNTQYF | TGCAGTGCACCGATGGGGAATACGCAGTATTTT
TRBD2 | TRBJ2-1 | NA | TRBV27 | CASTPWLAGGQGEQFF | TGTGCCAGCACCCCCTGGCTAGCGGGAGGTCAAGGAGAGCAGTTCTTC
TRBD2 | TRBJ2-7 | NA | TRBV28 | CASSLPRTRPSYEQYF | TGTGCCAGCAGTCTCCCCCGGACTAGGCCCTCCTACGAGCAGTACTTC
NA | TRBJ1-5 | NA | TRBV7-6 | CASSLGLGQPQHF | TGTGCCAGCAGCTTAGGGTTGGGTCAGCCCCAGCATTTT
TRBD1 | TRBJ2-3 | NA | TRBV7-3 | CASSPGQGATDTQYF | TGTGCCAGCAGCCCGGGACAGGGGGCGACAGATACGCAGTATTTT
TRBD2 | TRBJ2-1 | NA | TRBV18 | CASSPYLAGGPGDEQFF | TGTGCCAGCTCACCCTACCTAGCGGGAGGGCCGGGGGATGAGCAGTTCTTC
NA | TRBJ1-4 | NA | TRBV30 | CAWSDKGGEKLFF | TGTGCCTGGAGTGACAAGGGCGGCGAAAAACTGTTTTTT
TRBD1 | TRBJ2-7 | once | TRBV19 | CASRRDRVSYEQYF | TGTGCCAGTAGACGGGACAGGGTTTCCTACGAGCAGTACTTC
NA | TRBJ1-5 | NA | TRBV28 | CASSFRSDQPQHF | TGTGCCAGCAGTTTTCGGTCAGACCAGCCCCAGCATTTT
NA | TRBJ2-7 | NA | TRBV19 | CASSPSTFEQYF | TGTGCCAGTAGTCCATCGACATTCGAGCAGTACTTC
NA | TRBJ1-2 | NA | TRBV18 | CASWRGDGYTF | TGTGCCAGCTGGCGGGGCGATGGCTACACCTTC